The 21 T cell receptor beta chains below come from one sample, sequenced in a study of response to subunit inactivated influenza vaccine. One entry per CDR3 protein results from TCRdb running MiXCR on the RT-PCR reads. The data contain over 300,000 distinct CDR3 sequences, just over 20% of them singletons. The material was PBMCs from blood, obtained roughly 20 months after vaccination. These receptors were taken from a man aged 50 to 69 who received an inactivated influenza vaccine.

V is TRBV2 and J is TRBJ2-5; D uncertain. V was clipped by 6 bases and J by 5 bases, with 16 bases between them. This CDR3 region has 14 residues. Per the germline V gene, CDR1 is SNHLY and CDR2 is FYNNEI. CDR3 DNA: TGTGCCAGCAGGGTACAACTCTCGTCGGAGACCCAGTACTTC. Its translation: CASRVQLSSETQYF.

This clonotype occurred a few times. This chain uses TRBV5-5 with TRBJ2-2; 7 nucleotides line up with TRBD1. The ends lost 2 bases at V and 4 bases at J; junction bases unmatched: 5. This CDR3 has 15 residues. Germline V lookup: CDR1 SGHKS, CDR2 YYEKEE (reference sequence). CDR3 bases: TGTGCCAGCAGCTTATCAGGGGGAACCACCGGGGAGCTGTTTTTT. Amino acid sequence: CASSLSGGTTGELFF.

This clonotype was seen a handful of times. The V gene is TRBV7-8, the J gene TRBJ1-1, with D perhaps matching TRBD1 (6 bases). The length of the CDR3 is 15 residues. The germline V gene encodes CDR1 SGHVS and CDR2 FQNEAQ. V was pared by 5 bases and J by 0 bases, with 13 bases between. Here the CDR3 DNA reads TGTGCCAGCAGCAAAAACAGGGTTCTGAACACTGAAGCTTTCTTT. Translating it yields CASSKNRVLNTEAFF. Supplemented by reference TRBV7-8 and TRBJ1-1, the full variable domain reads GAGVSQSPRYKVAKRGQDVALRCDPISGHVSLFWYQQALGQGPEFLTYFQNEAQLDKSGLPSDRFFAERPEGSVSTLKIQRTQQEDSAVYLCASSKNRVLNTEAFFGQGTRLTVV.

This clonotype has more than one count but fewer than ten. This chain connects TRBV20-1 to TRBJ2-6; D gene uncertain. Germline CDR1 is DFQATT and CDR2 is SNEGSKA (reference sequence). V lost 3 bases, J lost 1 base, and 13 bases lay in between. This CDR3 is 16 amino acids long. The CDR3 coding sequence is TGCAGTGCTAGTCTGGGGATAGTTTCTGGGGCCAACGTCCTGACTTTC. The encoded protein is CSASLGIVSGANVLTF.

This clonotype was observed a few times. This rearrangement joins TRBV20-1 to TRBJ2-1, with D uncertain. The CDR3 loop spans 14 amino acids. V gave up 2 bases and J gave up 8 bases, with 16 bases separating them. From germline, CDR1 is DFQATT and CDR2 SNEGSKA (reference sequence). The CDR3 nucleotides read TGCAGTGCTAGAATACGATCCAGCTATCATGAGCAGTTCTTC. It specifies CSARIRSSYHEQFF.

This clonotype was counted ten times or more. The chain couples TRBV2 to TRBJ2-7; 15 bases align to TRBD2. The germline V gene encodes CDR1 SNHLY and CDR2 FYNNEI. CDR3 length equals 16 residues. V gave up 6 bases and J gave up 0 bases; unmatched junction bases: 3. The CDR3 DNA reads TGTGCCAGCAGCGGGACTAGCGGGGGGATCTCCTACGAGCAGTACTTC. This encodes CASSGTSGGISYEQYF.

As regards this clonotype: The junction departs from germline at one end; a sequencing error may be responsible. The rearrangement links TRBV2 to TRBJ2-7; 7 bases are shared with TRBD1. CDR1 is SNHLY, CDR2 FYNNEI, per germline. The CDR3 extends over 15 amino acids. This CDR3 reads CASSADRAGSYEQYF. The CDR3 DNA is TGCGCCAGCAGTGCCGACAGGGCGGGCTCCTACGAGCAGTACTTC.

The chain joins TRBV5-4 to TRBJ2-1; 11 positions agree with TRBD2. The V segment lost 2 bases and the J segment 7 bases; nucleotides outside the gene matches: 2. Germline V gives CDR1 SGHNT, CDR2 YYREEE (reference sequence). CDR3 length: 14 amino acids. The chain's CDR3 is CASSFLAGGNEQFF. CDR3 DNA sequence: TGTGCCAGCAGCTTCCTAGCGGGAGGTAATGAGCAGTTCTTC.

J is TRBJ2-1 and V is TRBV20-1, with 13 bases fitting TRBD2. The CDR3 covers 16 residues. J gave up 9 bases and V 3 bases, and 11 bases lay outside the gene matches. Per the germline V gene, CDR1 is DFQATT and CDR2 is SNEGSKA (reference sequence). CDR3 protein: CSASNLPGLAGLEQFF. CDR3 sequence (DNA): TGCAGTGCTAGCAACCTCCCGGGACTAGCGGGGCTTGAGCAGTTCTTC.

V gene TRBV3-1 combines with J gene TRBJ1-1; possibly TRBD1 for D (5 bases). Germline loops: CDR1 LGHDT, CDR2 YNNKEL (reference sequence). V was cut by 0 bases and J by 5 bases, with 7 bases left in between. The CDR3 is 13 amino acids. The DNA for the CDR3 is TGTGCCAGCAGCCAAGATTACAGGACTGAAGCTTTCTTT. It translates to CASSQDYRTEAFF.

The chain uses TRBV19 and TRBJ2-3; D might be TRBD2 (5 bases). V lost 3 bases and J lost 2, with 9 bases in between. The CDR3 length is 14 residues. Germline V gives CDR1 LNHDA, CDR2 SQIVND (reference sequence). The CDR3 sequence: CASSIGLFTDTQYF. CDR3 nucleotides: TGTGCCAGTAGTATCGGACTTTTCACAGATACGCAGTATTTT.

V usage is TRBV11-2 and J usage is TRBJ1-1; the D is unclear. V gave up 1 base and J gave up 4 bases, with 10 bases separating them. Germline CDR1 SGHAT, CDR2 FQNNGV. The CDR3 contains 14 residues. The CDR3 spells CASSLVVGSTEAFF. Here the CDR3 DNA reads TGTGCCAGCAGCTTAGTTGTAGGGAGCACTGAAGCTTTCTTT.

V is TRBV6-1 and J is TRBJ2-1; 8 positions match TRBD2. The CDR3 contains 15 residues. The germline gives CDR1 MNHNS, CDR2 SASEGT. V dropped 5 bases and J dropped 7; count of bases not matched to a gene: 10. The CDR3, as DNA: TGTGCCAGCAGTACCGGGACTAGGGTTTGGAATGAGCAGTTCTTC. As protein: CASSTGTRVWNEQFF.

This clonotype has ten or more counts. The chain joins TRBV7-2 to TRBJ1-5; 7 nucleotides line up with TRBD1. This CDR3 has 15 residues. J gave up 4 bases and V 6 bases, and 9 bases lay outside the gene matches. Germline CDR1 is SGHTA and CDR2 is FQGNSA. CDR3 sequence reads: CASRQDRSGNQPQHF. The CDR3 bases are TGTGCCAGCAGACAGGACAGGTCCGGAAATCAGCCCCAGCATTTT.

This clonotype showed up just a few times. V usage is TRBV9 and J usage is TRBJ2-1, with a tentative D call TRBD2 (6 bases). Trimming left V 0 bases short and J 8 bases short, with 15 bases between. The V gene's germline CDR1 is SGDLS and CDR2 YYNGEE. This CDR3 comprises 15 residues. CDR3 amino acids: CASSVVGGVGYEQFF. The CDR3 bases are TGTGCCAGCAGCGTAGTTGGCGGGGTTGGCTATGAGCAGTTCTTC.

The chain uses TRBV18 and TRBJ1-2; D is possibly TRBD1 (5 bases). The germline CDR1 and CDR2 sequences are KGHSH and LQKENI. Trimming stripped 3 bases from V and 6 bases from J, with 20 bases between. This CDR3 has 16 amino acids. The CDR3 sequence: CASSPARASKVNGYTF. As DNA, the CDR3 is TGTGCCAGCTCACCGGCCAGGGCTTCCAAGGTCAATGGCTACACCTTC.

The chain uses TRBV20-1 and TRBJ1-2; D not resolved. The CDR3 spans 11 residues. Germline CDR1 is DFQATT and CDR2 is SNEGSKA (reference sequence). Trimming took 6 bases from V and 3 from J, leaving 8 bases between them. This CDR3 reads CSALEYYGYTF. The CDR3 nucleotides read TGCAGTGCCCTGGAATACTATGGCTACACCTTC.

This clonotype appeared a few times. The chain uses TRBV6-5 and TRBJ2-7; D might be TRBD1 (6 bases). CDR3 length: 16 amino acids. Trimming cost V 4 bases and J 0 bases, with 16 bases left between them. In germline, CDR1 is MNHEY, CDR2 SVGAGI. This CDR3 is CASSSPRGTDSYEQYF. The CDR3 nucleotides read TGTGCCAGCAGTTCCCCGAGGGGGACGGACTCCTACGAGCAGTACTTC.

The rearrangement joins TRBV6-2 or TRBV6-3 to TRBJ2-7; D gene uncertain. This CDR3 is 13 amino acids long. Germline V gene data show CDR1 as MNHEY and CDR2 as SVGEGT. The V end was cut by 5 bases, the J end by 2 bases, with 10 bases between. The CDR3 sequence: CASSPPPAYEQYF. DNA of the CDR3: TGTGCCAGCAGTCCACCCCCAGCCTACGAGCAGTACTTC.

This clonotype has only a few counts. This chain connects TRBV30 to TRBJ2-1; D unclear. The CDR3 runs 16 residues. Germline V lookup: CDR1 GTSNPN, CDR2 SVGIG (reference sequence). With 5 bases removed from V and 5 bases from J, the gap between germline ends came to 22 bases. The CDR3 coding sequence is TGTGCCTGGTTCCCCCGGCGAGGAATGTTTGACAATGAGCAGTTCTTC. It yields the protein CAWFPRRGMFDNEQFF. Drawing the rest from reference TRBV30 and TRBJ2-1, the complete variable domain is SQTIHQWPATLVQPVGSPLSLECTVEGTSNPNLYWYRQAAGRGLQLLFYSVGIGQISSEVPQNLSASRPQDRQFILSSKKLLLSDSGFYLCAWFPRRGMFDNEQFFGPGTRLTVL.

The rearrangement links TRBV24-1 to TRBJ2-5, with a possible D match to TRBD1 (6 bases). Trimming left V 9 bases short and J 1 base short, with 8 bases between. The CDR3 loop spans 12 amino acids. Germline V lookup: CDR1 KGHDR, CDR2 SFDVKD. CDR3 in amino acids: CATQGSQETQYF. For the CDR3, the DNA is TGTGCCACCCAGGGGAGCCAAGAGACCCAGTACTTC.